The T cell receptor (beta chain) under discussion was sequenced for a study of cytomegalovirus exposure and HLA in healthy donors. The data were produced by immunoSEQ multiplex PCR, yet TCRdb's version contains in-frame clones alone and is incomplete. Of a few hundred thousand clones listed, approximately 88% are singletons. Study-wide results and limits: The study found most TCR sequences rare, yet found some public TCRs in many donors. 164 TCR beta chains were listed as cytomegalovirus-associated.

Comment on this clone: Antigen specificity is unknown.

V was clipped by 1 base and J by 5 bases; unmatched bases: 4. The CDR3 length is 15 residues. Germline CDR1 reads SGHVS; CDR2 reads FQNEAQ. Specimen: PBMCs. The chain is built from TRBV7-8 and TRBJ2-5; 10 positions match TRBD1. The receptor was derived from a woman aged 25 to 39 in good health and CMV-seropositive. DNA of the CDR3: TGTGCCAGCAGCTTAGGGCCGGGACAGGGGGAGACCCAGTACTTC. Translation gives CASSLGPGQGETQYF.